These 25 T cell receptor beta chains were all obtained from the same sample, sequenced in a study of T cell repertoires in cytomegalovirus infection. Using its own MiXCR run on the reads, TCRdb lists one record per CDR3 protein. The sample includes about 350,000 distinct CDR3 sequences, nearly 35% of them seen just once. Their target antigens are unknown. Sequencing used cultured PBMCs, obtained from culture after CMV antigen stimulation. The receptors shown here come from a human donor in good health (CMV status not recorded). Some clones in this sample may be carry-over from other donors' samples.

The chain is built from TRBV27 and TRBJ1-1; weak D call: TRBD1 (6 bases). Germline V gene data show CDR1 as MNHEY and CDR2 as SMNVEV (reference sequence). The V end was cut by 3 bases, the J end by 2 bases, with 16 bases between. The CDR3 spans 16 residues. The CDR3 sequence: CASSLSAGTPNTEAFF. The CDR3 bases are TGTGCCAGCAGTTTGTCGGCAGGGACACCCAACACTGAAGCTTTCTTT.

This clonotype was recorded many times. The rearrangement uses TRBV3-1 and TRBJ2-1; 13 bases are shared with TRBD2. With V trimmed by 1 base and J by 7 bases, 4 bases remained unmatched. Germline V gene sequence: CDR1 LGHDT, CDR2 YNNKEL (reference sequence). The CDR3 runs to 16 residues. CDR3 sequence reads: CASSQAGLAGTNEQFF. The CDR3, as DNA: TGTGCCAGCAGCCAAGCGGGACTAGCGGGAACGAATGAGCAGTTCTTC.

The V call is TRBV10-3, the J call TRBJ2-7; 12 nucleotides align to TRBD1. Germline CDR1 reads ENHRY; CDR2 reads SYGVKD. The trim removed 0 bases at V and 7 bases at J, leaving 7 bases unmatched. The CDR3 is 16 residues long. In DNA form, the CDR3 reads TGTGCCATCAGTGAGTCGACGGGACAGGGGGCTGGAGAGCAGTACTTC. This encodes CAISESTGQGAGEQYF.

The chain carries TRBV15 and TRBJ2-1; D is perhaps TRBD2 (5 bases). The length of the CDR3 is 15 residues. Looked up from germline, CDR1 is LNHNV and CDR2 is YYDKDF (reference sequence). Trimming removed 0 bases at V and 6 bases at J, with 12 bases between. As DNA, the CDR3 is TGTGCCACCAGCAGAGATGGAGAGGCGGGCAATGAGCAGTTCTTC. This sequence encodes CATSRDGEAGNEQFF.

This chain links TRBV6-2 or TRBV6-3 with TRBJ2-1, with a weak D call TRBD2 (5 bases). This CDR3 has 14 amino acids. Germline CDR1 and CDR2: MNHEY and SVGEGT. The germline V and J ends were trimmed by 6 bases and 0 bases, with 9 bases remaining between them. As DNA, the CDR3 is TGTGCCAGCAGAAACGCGGGCTCCTACAATGAGCAGTTCTTC. This sequence encodes CASRNAGSYNEQFF.

J is TRBJ1-1 and V is TRBV28; no firm D call. There are 12 residues in the CDR3. V was cut by 6 bases and J by 11 bases, with 16 bases left in between. Germline CDR1 and CDR2: MDHEN and SYDVKM. The CDR3 nucleotides read TGTGCCAGCAGGTATGGAGGGAATGTGGCTTTCTTT. Its protein is CASRYGGNVAFF.

The rearrangement joins TRBV6-2 or TRBV6-3 to TRBJ2-1; 7 nucleotides line up with TRBD1. The CDR3 contains 16 residues. Germline CDR1 MNHEY, CDR2 SVGEGT. V lost 6 bases to trimming and J lost 4 bases; unmatched junction nucleotides: 12. CDR3 loop: CASSGSTGWFYNEQFF. The CDR3 DNA sequence: TGTGCCAGCAGCGGCTCGACAGGGTGGTTTTACAATGAGCAGTTCTTC.

The genes are TRBV4-1 and TRBJ1-4; tentative D call: TRBD1 (5 bases). V was cut by 3 bases and J by 4 bases, with 12 bases left in between. The V gene's germline CDR1 is MGHRA and CDR2 YSYEKL. The CDR3 spans 15 residues. The CDR3 region has the DNA TGCGCCAGCAGCCAGGGGACTCCCTATAATGAAAAACTGTTTTTT. Its protein product is CASSQGTPYNEKLFF.

This chain joins TRBV6-5 and TRBJ1-1; TRBD1 is a possible D gene (6 bases). The V gene's germline CDR1 is MNHEY and CDR2 SVGAGI. The CDR3 contains 14 residues. V shed 7 bases and J shed 3 bases, with 15 bases lying between them. CDR3 sequence: CASTNPGHYTEAFF. In DNA form, the CDR3 reads TGTGCCAGCACCAACCCGGGACATTACACTGAAGCTTTCTTT.

This clonotype was detected only a few times. J is TRBJ2-7 and V is TRBV7-9; D not resolved. The germline gives CDR1 SEHNR, CDR2 FQNEAQ (reference sequence). There are 12 residues in the CDR3. V was pared by 1 base and J by 5 bases, with 6 bases between. The CDR3 spells CASSLGFDEQYF. The CDR3 DNA is TGTGCCAGCAGCTTAGGGTTCGACGAGCAGTACTTC.

This clonotype was detected only a few times. The chain couples TRBV6-2 or TRBV6-3 to TRBJ2-5, with D tentatively TRBD2 (6 bases). Looked up from germline, CDR1 is MNHEY and CDR2 is SVGEGT. This CDR3 has 13 residues. Trimming removed 6 bases at V and 0 bases at J, with 8 bases between. The CDR3 DNA reads as TGTGCCAGCAGCGAGCGGGACCAAGAGACCCAGTACTTC. Protein product: CASSERDQETQYF.

V and J are TRBV6-1 and TRBJ2-5; 8 bases are shared with TRBD1. Trimming took 8 bases from V and 2 from J; bases not matched to a gene: 7. The CDR3 has 14 amino acids. Per the germline V gene, CDR1 is MNHNS and CDR2 is SASEGT. DNA for the CDR3: TGTGCCAGCCGGCGGGACAGGCAACAAGAGACCCAGTACTTC. As protein: CASRRDRQQETQYF.

The gene calls are TRBV7-2 and TRBJ2-1; no definite D call. Trimming cost V 8 bases and J 0 bases, with 14 bases left between them. CDR1 and CDR2 from the germline V gene are SGHTA and FQGNSA. The CDR3 consists of 15 residues. This CDR3 reads CASRRTQSSYNEQFF. DNA for the CDR3: TGTGCCAGCCGCCGAACACAGAGCTCCTACAATGAGCAGTTCTTC.

The V and J genes are TRBV7-2 and TRBJ2-3, with D maybe TRBD2 (6 bases). The germline V and J ends were trimmed by 7 bases and 2 bases, with 13 bases remaining between them. CDR1 is SGHTA, CDR2 FQGNSA, per germline. The CDR3 consists of 14 residues. DNA for the CDR3: TGTGCCAGCAACAACGGAGGGCCCACAGATACGCAGTATTTT. This translates into CASNNGGPTDTQYF.

This clonotype was found many times. The CDR3 region is CASRYGRGDTGELFF. CDR3 nucleotides: TGTGCCAGCCGGTACGGGAGGGGGGACACCGGGGAGCTGTTTTTT. This chain connects TRBV6-1 to TRBJ2-2; TRBD2 agrees at 8 bases. J gave up 3 bases and V 8 bases, and 8 bases lay outside the gene matches. Germline lookup yields CDR1 MNHNS and CDR2 SASEGT. This CDR3 region has 15 residues.

As regards this clonotype: The conserved phenylalanine or tryptophan normally closing the CDR3 is absent here, so this likely arose from a read error. This chain connects TRBV10-3 to TRBJ1-5; 9 nucleotides agree with TRBD1. Germline V gene data show CDR1 as ENHRY and CDR2 as SYGVKD. The V and J ends lost 6 bases and 3 bases, in that order; junction bases with no gene match: 6. The CDR3 spans 15 residues. The CDR3 spells CAISGTGRNNQPQHV. In nucleotides, the CDR3 is TGTGCCATCAGCGGGACAGGGAGGAACAATCAGCCCCAGCATGTT.

The gene calls are TRBV7-4 and TRBJ2-1; possible D gene TRBD2, 6 bases. Germline lookup yields CDR1 SGHVT and CDR2 SQSDAQ. With 5 bases removed from V and 9 bases from J, the gap between germline ends came to 17 bases. CDR3 length: 14 amino acids. DNA of the CDR3: TGTGCCAGCAGCCAGGGCGGGACTCCCAGTGAGCAGTTCTTC. As protein: CASSQGGTPSEQFF. The full variable domain, completed using reference TRBV7-4 and TRBJ2-1, is GAGVSQSPRYKVAKRGRDVALRCDSISGHVTLYWYRQTLGQGSEVLTYSQSDAQRDKSGRPSGRFSAERPERSVSTLKIQRTEQGDSAVYLCASSQGGTPSEQFFGPGTRLTVL.

The J gene is TRBJ1-5, the V gene TRBV18, with D unclear. The CDR3 runs 14 residues. Germline V lookup: CDR1 KGHSH, CDR2 LQKENI. Trimming stripped 3 bases from V and 1 base from J, with 7 bases between. CDR3 residues: CASSPRPSNQPQHF. The CDR3 DNA sequence: TGTGCCAGCTCACCTAGACCGAGCAATCAGCCCCAGCATTTT.

This clonotype occurred a few times. The chain joins TRBV28 to TRBJ2-1; maybe TRBD2 (7 bases). The V and J ends lost 5 bases and 3 bases respectively, with 17 bases between them. This CDR3 region has 16 residues. The V gene's germline CDR1 is MDHEN and CDR2 SYDVKM. The CDR3 sequence is CASSQPGGGGYNEQFF. CDR3 DNA sequence: TGTGCCAGCAGTCAGCCCGGAGGGGGGGGCTACAATGAGCAGTTCTTC.

The table lists this clonotype with many counts. The chain recombines TRBV7-8 with TRBJ1-1, with a possible D match to TRBD1 (5 bases). The germline V and J ends were trimmed by 7 bases and 2 bases, with 11 bases remaining between them. The CDR3 runs to 13 residues. CDR1 and CDR2 from the germline V gene are SGHVS and FQNEAQ. The CDR3 sequence: CASTRDQNTEAFF. For the CDR3, the DNA is TGTGCCAGCACCCGGGACCAAAACACTGAAGCTTTCTTT.

The CDR3 loop is CASSQEFLKDETQYF. As DNA, the CDR3 is TGTGCCAGCAGCCAAGAATTCCTTAAAGACGAGACCCAGTACTTC. The chain combines TRBV4-2 with TRBJ2-5; D gene uncertain. Per germline, CDR1 LGHNA and CDR2 YNFKEQ. This CDR3 comprises 15 residues. V shed 0 bases and J shed 5 bases, with 13 bases lying between them.

This clonotype has a handful of counts. This chain uses TRBV7-2 with TRBJ1-1, with 7 bases aligning to TRBD1. CDR1 is SGHTA, CDR2 FQGNSA, per germline. Trimming removed 0 bases from V and 3 bases from J; junction bases left unmatched: 4. This CDR3 region has 15 residues. DNA of the CDR3: TGTGCCAGCAGCTTAGCCGGGAGGGGGCACACTGAAGCTTTCTTT. Amino acids: CASSLAGRGHTEAFF.

This clonotype came up a few times. J is TRBJ2-6 and V is TRBV7-6; D is unclear. Germline assignment: CDR1 SGHVS and CDR2 FNYEAQ. Deletions cut 1 base from V and 1 base from J, with 11 bases between. This CDR3 is built from 17 residues. CDR3 residues: CASSLGAVVSGANVLTF. The CDR3 DNA reads TGTGCCAGCAGCTTAGGGGCTGTCGTATCTGGGGCCAACGTCCTGACTTTC.

This clonotype has a handful of counts. The DNA for the CDR3 is TGTGCCAGCAGCCAAGAAGAAGGGGATTTAGCTAACTATGGCTACACCTTC. Protein product: CASSQEEGDLANYGYTF. The rearrangement uses TRBV4-2 and TRBJ1-2, with D maybe TRBD1 (5 bases). V dropped 0 bases and J dropped 0 bases, with 14 bases sitting between them. CDR3 length: 17 amino acids. Germline V gene data show CDR1 as LGHNA and CDR2 as YNFKEQ.

The chain has TRBV7-2 and TRBJ2-6; maybe TRBD2 (5 bases). Germline V lookup: CDR1 SGHTA, CDR2 FQGNSA. This CDR3 has 14 residues. Trimming took 5 bases from V and 4 from J, leaving 9 bases between them. The CDR3 region has the DNA TGTGCCAGCAGCGGGAGTTCCGGGGCCAACGTCCTGACTTTC. It is translated as CASSGSSGANVLTF.